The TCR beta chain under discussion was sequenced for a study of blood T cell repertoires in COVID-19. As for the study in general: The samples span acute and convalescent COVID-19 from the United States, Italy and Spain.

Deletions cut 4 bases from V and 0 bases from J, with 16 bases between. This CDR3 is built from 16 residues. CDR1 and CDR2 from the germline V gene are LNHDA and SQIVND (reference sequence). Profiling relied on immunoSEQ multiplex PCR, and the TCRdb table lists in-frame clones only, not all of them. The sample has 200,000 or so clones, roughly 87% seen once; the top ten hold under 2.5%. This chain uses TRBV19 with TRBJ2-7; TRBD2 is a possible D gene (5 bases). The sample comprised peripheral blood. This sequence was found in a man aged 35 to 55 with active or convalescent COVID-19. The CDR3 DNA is TGTGCCAGTAGTACCCGTGGGCGGGCGTTCTCCTACGAGCAGTACTTC. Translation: CASSTRGRAFSYEQYF.